The T cell receptor beta chain described here comes from a study of T-cell memory formation after mild COVID-19. Study-level results: Contracting CD4+ clones sat mainly in CM and EM; CD8+ in EMRA. SARS-CoV-2 specificity was not confirmed for second-wave clones peaking on day 37. Several responding clones turned up in pre-infection memory, indicating that cross-reactive memory may have taken part.

In this sample, this clonotype turned up many times. Its antigen is as yet unknown. The CDR3 is 11 amino acids. Trimming removed 6 bases at V and 10 bases at J, with 13 bases between. Germline loops: CDR1 DFQATT, CDR2 SNEGSKA (reference sequence). The authors produced TCR alpha and TCR beta cDNA libraries with sample barcodes and UMIs by 5'RACE using constant-segment primers. TCRdb recomputed calls from the 5' RACE reads with MiXCR, one row per CDR3 protein. This table holds more than 100,000 distinct CDR3 sequences, around 6.3% found once. This clonotype originated in an adult woman who had mild COVID-19 (a few samples of this study predate the infection). Cell type and time point are not known. The chain employs TRBV20-1 and TRBJ2-1; D unresolved. Material for sequencing was PBMCs or a T cell subset sorted from them (not recorded which). CDR3 coding DNA: TGCAGTGCCAAAGCTCGGGTCGAGCAGTTCTTC. Translated: CSAKARVEQFF.